This TCR beta chain was captured in a study of pediatric ulcerative colitis. The study, taken as a whole, reports: Repertoires came from total lymphocyte DNA, so rare subsets like regulatory T cells may be missed.

The rectum was sampled with one to two pinch biopsies at colonoscopy. Before the diagnostic colonoscopy, ulcerative colitis patients were free of immunosuppressive medication. On this clone: Its target is unknown.

Sequencing was at survey level. Here immunoSEQ multiplex PCR was the method, and the copy in TCRdb shows in-frame clones only, minus some. The sample yields some 37,000 clones, approximately 73% seen once. The V end was cut by 1 base, the J end by 1 base, with 4 bases between. Per the germline V gene, CDR1 is SEHNR and CDR2 is FQNEAQ (reference sequence). The CDR3 runs to 13 residues. Input material: gut tissue. The clonotype comes from a boy aged 10-17 years with moderate ulcerative colitis. The rearrangement uses TRBV7-9 and TRBJ1-1; D gene uncertain. CDR3 in amino acids: CASSLVRNTEAFF. CDR3 in DNA: TGTGCCAGCAGCTTAGTGCGGAACACTGAAGCTTTCTTT.